The source of this TCR beta chain is a study of Graves' ophthalmopathy and Graves' hyperthyroidism. Study-level information: Specimen type is peripheral blood, obtained at initial diagnosis before any treatment.

RNA transcripts were the source from which TCR beta CDR3 regions were amplified. HTBI primers served in a first-round RT-PCR, which a second-round multiplex PCR followed. Using its own MiXCR run on the multiplex PCR reads, TCRdb lists one record per CDR3 protein. This table holds about 210,000 distinct CDR3 sequences, just under 30% found once. Study conclusions and caveats: Most thyroid clonotypes expanded beyond 0.001 frequency were also found in blood.

Lactation, pregnancy, uncontrolled infections and other autoimmune diseases were all grounds for excluding patients. This clonotype occurred many times. Its specificity is unknown. This CDR3 is 11 amino acids long. Germline assignment: CDR1 SQVTM and CDR2 ANQGSEA. The germline V and J ends were trimmed by 5 bases and 1 base, with 2 bases remaining between them. Sequencing used peripheral blood. J is TRBJ2-2 and V is TRBV29-1, with D hard to call. The origin of this receptor is a man in his fifties or sixties with Graves' ophthalmopathy. CDR3 in amino acids: CSVRNTGELFF. CDR3 DNA: TGCAGCGTTAGGAACACCGGGGAGCTGTTTTTT.